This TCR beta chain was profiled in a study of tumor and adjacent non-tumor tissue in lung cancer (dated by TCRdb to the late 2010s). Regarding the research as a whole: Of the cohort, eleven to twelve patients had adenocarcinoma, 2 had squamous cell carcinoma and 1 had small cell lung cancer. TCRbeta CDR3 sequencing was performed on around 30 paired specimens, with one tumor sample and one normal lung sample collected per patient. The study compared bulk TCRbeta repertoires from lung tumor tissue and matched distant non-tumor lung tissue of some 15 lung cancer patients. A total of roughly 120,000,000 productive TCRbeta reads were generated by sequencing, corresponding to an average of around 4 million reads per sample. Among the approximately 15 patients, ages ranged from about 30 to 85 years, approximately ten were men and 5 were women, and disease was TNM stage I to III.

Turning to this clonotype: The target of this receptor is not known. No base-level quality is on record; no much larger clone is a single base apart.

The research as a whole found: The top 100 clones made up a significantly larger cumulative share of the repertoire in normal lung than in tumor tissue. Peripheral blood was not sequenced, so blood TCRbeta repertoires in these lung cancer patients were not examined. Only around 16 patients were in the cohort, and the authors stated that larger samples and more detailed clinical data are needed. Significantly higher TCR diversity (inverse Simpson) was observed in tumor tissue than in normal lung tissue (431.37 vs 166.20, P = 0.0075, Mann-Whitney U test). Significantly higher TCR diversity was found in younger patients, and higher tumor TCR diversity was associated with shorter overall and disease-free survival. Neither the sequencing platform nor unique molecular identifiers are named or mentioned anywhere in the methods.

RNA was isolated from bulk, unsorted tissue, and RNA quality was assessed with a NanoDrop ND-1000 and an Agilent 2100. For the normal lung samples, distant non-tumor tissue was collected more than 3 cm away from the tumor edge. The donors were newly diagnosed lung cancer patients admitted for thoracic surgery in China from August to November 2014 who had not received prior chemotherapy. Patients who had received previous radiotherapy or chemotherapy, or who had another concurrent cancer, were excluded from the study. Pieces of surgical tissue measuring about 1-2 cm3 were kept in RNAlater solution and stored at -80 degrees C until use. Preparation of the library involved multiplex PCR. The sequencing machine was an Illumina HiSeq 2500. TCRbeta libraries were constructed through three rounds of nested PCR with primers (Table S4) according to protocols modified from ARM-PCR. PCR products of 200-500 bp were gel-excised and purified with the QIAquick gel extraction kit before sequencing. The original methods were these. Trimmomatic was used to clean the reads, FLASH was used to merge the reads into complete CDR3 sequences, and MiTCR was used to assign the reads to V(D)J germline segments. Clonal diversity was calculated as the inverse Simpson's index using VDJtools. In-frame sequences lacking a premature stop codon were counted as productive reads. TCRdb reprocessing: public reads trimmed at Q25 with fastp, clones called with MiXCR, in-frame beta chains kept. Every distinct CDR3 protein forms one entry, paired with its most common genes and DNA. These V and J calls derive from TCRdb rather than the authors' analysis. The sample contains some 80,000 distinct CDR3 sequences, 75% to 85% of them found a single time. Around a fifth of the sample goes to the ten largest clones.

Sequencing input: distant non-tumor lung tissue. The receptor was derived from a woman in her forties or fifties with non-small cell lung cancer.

The CDR3 has the sequence CARGPQNKCEQYF. The bases read TGTGCCCGCGGACCACAGAATAAATGCGAGCAGTACTTC. This chain is built from TRBV6-4 and TRBJ2-7, with the D gene uncertain. V is pared back by 11 bases and J by 6 bases, with 20 bases lying between the germline termini. The CDR3 goes from the cysteine to the phenylalanine over 13 residues. The sequence is cut down to CDR3 DNA, 39 bases in frame from base 1. From a lookup of the germline V gene, CDR1 and CDR2 are MRHNA and SNTAGT.